Reported below is one TCR beta chain. The data are from a study of blood T cell repertoires in COVID-19. V lost 0 bases to trimming and J lost 0 bases; unmatched junction nucleotides: 2. The germline V gene encodes CDR1 SGDLS and CDR2 YYNGEE. The CDR3 runs 15 residues. Clones were read by immunoSEQ multiplex PCR, and TCRdb kept only the in-frame ones, dropping some. The sample shows about 210,000 clones, about 84% of them seen only once. The specimen sequenced was PBMCs or T cells enriched from blood (not recorded which). The clonotype originates from a man younger than 45 with acute COVID-19. The chain combines TRBV9 with TRBJ2-7, with 8 bases matching TRBD2. Here the CDR3 reads CASSVGGTSSYEQYF. The CDR3 DNA sequence: TGTGCCAGCAGCGTAGGCGGGACTAGCTCCTACGAGCAGTACTTC.